This note documents a single T cell receptor (beta chain) sequence. Its antigen is as yet unknown. Germline CDR1 reads SGHTA; CDR2 reads FQGNSA. The CDR3 covers 16 residues. The data are from a study of cytomegalovirus exposure and HLA in healthy donors. Study observations and caveats: One variant, a missense change in DCLRE1C, was linked in a later analysis to TCR beta V- and J-gene trimming. Most likely, a cluster of highly shared sequence variants arose as a sequencing artifact.

PCR was performed using 60 Vbeta and 13 Jbeta primers. Original processing notes: Among the unique TCR beta chains that a later analysis counted, about 84 million in all, 10 million to 14 million were shared. TCRdb keeps only in-frame clones here, not all; method: immunoSEQ multiplex PCR. V and J calls plus clone size are reproduced from that table; the DNA served to infer D and trimming. The sample yields about 93,000 clones, 82% seen once. The chain uses TRBV7-2 and TRBJ2-5, with 9 bases fitting TRBD1. The J call may be incorrect, as the DNA end agrees better with TRBJ2-7. The receptor was isolated from a man between 50 and 59 years old in good health and CMV-seronegative. The sample consisted of PBMCs. CDR3: CASSPRTGTGSYEQYF. For the CDR3, the DNA is TGTGCCAGCAGCCCTCGGACGGGGACAGGGTCCTACGAGCAGTACTTC.